Listed below are T cell receptor beta chains from one sample, sequenced in a study of T-cell reconstitution after alpha-beta-depleted transplantation in children. TCRdb reanalysed the PCR reads using MiXCR and keeps one entry per CDR3 protein. The sample lists some 590,000 distinct CDR3 sequences; about 10% were seen once. This sample comprised PBMCs from the stem cell graft donor, obtained from the stem cell graft. The receptors were gathered from a human donor who donated a stem cell graft to a child with acute myeloid leukemia. CDR3s include the opening cysteine and the closing phenylalanine or tryptophan. The D gene is left open where the match is weak. Clone size is stated in some rows and not others, as once, few, many or a class when expanded.

j_gene: TRBJ2-7; v_gene: TRBV20-1; abundance: many; d_gene: -; CDR3aa: CSAREDFSYEQYF; CDR3nt: TGCAGTGCTAGAGAGGATTTTAGCTACGAGCAGTACTTC
j_gene: TRBJ2-1; v_gene: TRBV28; abundance: many; d_gene: TRBD1; CDR3aa: CASSFTRQGPDNEQFF; CDR3nt: TGTGCCAGCAGTTTTACGAGACAGGGGCCAGACAATGAGCAGTTCTTC
j_gene: TRBJ2-2; v_gene: TRBV5-1; abundance: -; d_gene: -; CDR3aa: CASSPRVTNTGELFF; CDR3nt: TGCGCCAGCAGCCCCAGGGTAACGAACACCGGGGAGCTGTTTTTT
j_gene: TRBJ2-1; v_gene: TRBV20-1; abundance: many; d_gene: -; CDR3aa: CSCQGINEQFF; CDR3nt: TGCAGTTGTCAGGGTATCAATGAGCAGTTCTTC
j_gene: TRBJ2-3; v_gene: TRBV5-1; abundance: many; d_gene: -; CDR3aa: CASSENTDTQYF; CDR3nt: TGCGCCAGCAGCGAGAACACAGATACGCAGTATTTT
j_gene: TRBJ1-2; v_gene: TRBV13; abundance: few; d_gene: -; CDR3aa: CASSVRSRANYGYTF; CDR3nt: TGTGCCAGCAGCGTTCGGAGCAGAGCTAACTATGGCTACACCTTC
j_gene: TRBJ2-6; v_gene: TRBV7-2; abundance: few; d_gene: TRBD1; CDR3aa: CASSPTGGHGANVLTF; CDR3nt: TGTGCCAGCAGCCCTACAGGGGGCCACGGGGCCAACGTCCTGACTTTC
j_gene: TRBJ2-7; v_gene: TRBV27; abundance: -; d_gene: -; CDR3aa: CASSFEGRAKQYF; CDR3nt: TGTGCCAGCAGTTTCGAGGGTCGGGCCAAGCAGTACTTC
j_gene: TRBJ1-1; v_gene: TRBV6-1; abundance: few; d_gene: -; CDR3aa: CASSEVGNTEAFF; CDR3nt: TGTGCCAGCAGTGAAGTGGGCAACACTGAAGCTTTCTTT
j_gene: TRBJ2-3; v_gene: TRBV3-1; abundance: few; d_gene: TRBD1; CDR3aa: CASSQFSGQGRTDTQYF; CDR3nt: TGTGCCAGCAGCCAATTCAGCGGACAGGGGCGCACAGATACGCAGTATTTT
j_gene: TRBJ1-6; v_gene: TRBV20-1; abundance: -; d_gene: TRBD1; CDR3aa: CSARSGTDNSPLHF; CDR3nt: TGCAGTGCTAGATCCGGGACAGATAATTCACCCCTCCACTTT